The text below deals with one T cell receptor (beta chain). Its target is not known. Described treatment: roughly 10-day PBMC culture with coronavirus spike peptide pools or control peptides (ViraFEST assay). TCRs were sequenced by ViraFEST after antigen-specific T cells had been expanded with peptide pools. Oncomine TCR Beta short-read sequencing was applied to DNA from cultured CD4+ T cells. TCRdb reprocessed the PCR reads with MiXCR, giving one entry per CDR3 protein. The sample contains more than 20,000 distinct CDR3 sequences, about 40% of which appear only once. Looked up from germline, CDR1 is MNHNS and CDR2 is SASEGT. The CDR3 is 14 amino acids. V was clipped by 6 bases and J by 4 bases, with 15 bases between them. This sample is part of a study of vaccination and CD4 T cells after COVID-19.

The sequencing sample was made of CD4+ T cells from blood, cultured in vitro. This TCR was recovered from a human donor who had recovered from COVID-19. The chain employs TRBV6-1 and TRBJ1-2; the D gene is possibly TRBD1 (6 bases). The chain's CDR3 is CASRGNRAGYGYTF. The CDR3 coding sequence is TGTGCCAGCAGGGGGAACAGGGCTGGCTATGGCTACACCTTC.